This TCR beta chain was profiled in a study of cytomegalovirus exposure and HLA in healthy donors. V lost 0 bases, J lost 4 bases, and 12 bases lay in between. Per germline, CDR1 LGHNA and CDR2 YSLEER. This CDR3 has 16 residues. PCR amplification relied on 60 Vbeta primers (plus 13 Jbeta primers). The assay was immunoSEQ multiplex PCR, and TCRdb's table has in-frame clones only and misses some. The sample lists 200,000 to 250,000 clones; 70% to 90% were seen once. The sequence was obtained from a man aged 25 to 45 in good health and CMV-seronegative. The sequenced sample consisted of PBMCs. The chain combines TRBV4-3 with TRBJ1-4; the D is unclear. The CDR3 DNA sequence: TGCGCCAGCAGCCAAGATCCCCCCGGGATTAATGAAAAACTGTTTTTT. Translating gives CASSQDPPGINEKLFF.